A single sample is the source of the 23 T cell receptor beta chains below, sequenced in a study of T cells in Graves' hyperthyroidism and ophthalmopathy. What was amplified from RNA transcripts were TCR beta CDR3 regions. During a first-round RT-PCR of the TCR CDR3, the HTBI primer set was used. TCRdb re-analysed the multiplex PCR reads in MiXCR, keeping a single row per CDR3 protein. Altogether 250,000 to 300,000 distinct CDR3 sequences are present, less than 20% being singletons, with the ten largest covering roughly 40%. Material for sequencing was blood. The receptors were sampled from a man over 45 with Graves' ophthalmopathy.

On this clonotype itself: One junction end disagrees with the germline gene, perhaps due to a read error. J is TRBJ1-1 and V is TRBV6-1, with 7 positions matching TRBD1. Germline lookup yields CDR1 MNHNS and CDR2 SASEGT. CDR3 length: 12 residues. Here the CDR3 reads CVSRDSGEGAFF. The CDR3 DNA reads TGTGTCAGCAGGGACAGTGGGGAAGGGGCTTTCTTT.

The J gene is TRBJ2-2, the V gene TRBV5-1, with D unresolved. Germline CDR1 and CDR2: SGHRS and YFSETQ. V lost 0 bases and J 1 base, leaving 7 bases between the germline ends. The CDR3 sequence is 15 residues long. DNA for the CDR3: TGCGCCAGCAGCTTGGCAGCCATGAACACCGGGGAGCTGTTTTTT. Residues: CASSLAAMNTGELFF.

This clonotype was seen repeatedly, ten times or more. This rearrangement joins TRBV7-8 to TRBJ2-7; D may be TRBD1 (6 bases). The CDR3 consists of 15 residues. V was shortened by 5 bases and J by 2 bases, with 16 bases between the two germline ends. CDR1 and CDR2 from the germline V gene are SGHVS and FQNEAQ. The CDR3, as DNA: TGTGCCAGCAGCCAGCGGACAGAGTTTACCTACGAGCAGTACTTC. This codes for CASSQRTEFTYEQYF. Full variable domain (missing parts from reference TRBV7-8 and TRBJ2-7): GAGVSQSPRYKVAKRGQDVALRCDPISGHVSLFWYQQALGQGPEFLTYFQNEAQLDKSGLPSDRFFAERPEGSVSTLKIQRTQQEDSAVYLCASSQRTEFTYEQYFGPGTRLTVT.

This clonotype occurred a few times. Possible read error: a much larger clone is one base away. The chain uses TRBV18 and TRBJ1-1; no reliable D call. Germline lookup yields CDR1 KGHSH and CDR2 LQKENI. CDR3 length: 12 residues. The V gene lost 8 bases and the J gene lost 3 bases, with 10 bases spanning the gap. This CDR3 is CASISTDTEAFF. Written as DNA, the CDR3 is TGTGCCAGCATCAGTACGGACACTGAAGCTTTCTTT. Full variable domain (remainder filled in from reference TRBV18 and TRBJ1-1): NAGVMQNPRHLVRRRGQEARLRCSPMKGHSHVYWYRQLPEEGLKFMVYLQKENIIDESGMPKERFSAEFPKEGPSILRIQQVVRGDSAAYFCASISTDTEAFFGQGTRLTVV.

In its sample, this clonotype was seen a few times. The rearrangement links TRBV5-1 to TRBJ2-7, with a tentative D call TRBD1 (8 bases). Trimming cost V 1 base and J 1 base, with 15 bases left between them. The CDR3 covers 16 residues. CDR1 is SGHRS, CDR2 YFSETQ, per germline. CDR3 DNA: TGCGCCAGCAGCTTGTATAACAGGGGGGGGTCCTACGAGCAGTACTTC. It encodes CASSLYNRGGSYEQYF.

The chain couples TRBV15 to TRBJ2-1, with 8 bases matching TRBD2. Germline V gene sequence: CDR1 LNHNV, CDR2 YYDKDF (reference sequence). The CDR3 contains 16 residues. With V trimmed by 0 bases and J by 4 bases, 5 bases remained unmatched. This CDR3 reads CATSREAGAAYNEQFF. The DNA of the CDR3 is TGTGCCACCAGCAGAGAAGCGGGAGCTGCTTACAATGAGCAGTTCTTC.

A word on this clonotype: A much larger clonotype is one base distant, so this may be a read error. The chain couples TRBV5-5 to TRBJ2-3, with D possibly TRBD1 on 6 matching bases. TRBJ1-5 explains the end of the DNA better; the J call may be wrong. The CDR3 has 15 amino acids. Germline V gene sequence: CDR1 SGHKS, CDR2 YYEKEE (reference sequence). The CDR3 sequence: CASSLPMDSSDTQHF. The CDR3 DNA sequence: TGTGCCAGCAGCCTACCTATGGACAGTTCAGATACGCAGCATTTT.

The CDR3 coding sequence is TGTGCCAGCTCAGAAACACAAGGGGCCCATCAGCCCCAGCATTTT. Translating it yields CASSETQGAHQPQHF. The V gene is TRBV18, the J gene TRBJ1-5, with D perhaps TRBD1 (5 bases). From germline, CDR1 is KGHSH and CDR2 LQKENI. V was shortened by 5 bases and J by 5 bases, with 16 bases between the two germline ends. This CDR3 spans 15 amino acids.

This clonotype was observed at least ten times. The chain has TRBV5-1 and TRBJ2-5; D is unresolved. Trimming shortened V by 1 base and J by 5 bases, and 12 bases separated the two germline ends. The CDR3 covers 14 residues. The germline gives CDR1 SGHRS, CDR2 YFSETQ. DNA of the CDR3: TGCGCCAGCAGCTTGCGGGCCCCGGAGGAGACCCAGTACTTC. The encoded protein is CASSLRAPEETQYF.

This clonotype was observed many times. J is TRBJ2-3 and V is TRBV11-2; 9 nucleotides agree with TRBD1. Trimming took 5 bases from V and 1 from J; bases not matched to a gene: 4. CDR3 length: 15 residues. Germline CDR1 reads SGHAT; CDR2 reads FQNNGV. The CDR3 loop is CASSLRDRGTDTQYF. The CDR3 nucleotides are TGTGCCAGCAGCCTCCGGGACAGGGGCACAGATACGCAGTATTTT.

This clonotype was detected a few times. For the CDR3, the DNA is TGTGCCAGCCGTCGGCCTGGCTGGTTCGAGACCCAGTACTTC. The encoded protein is CASRRPGWFETQYF. V and J are TRBV7-9 and TRBJ2-5; no reliable D call. The CDR3 has 14 residues. Germline V gene data show CDR1 as SEHNR and CDR2 as FQNEAQ (reference sequence). V was clipped by 8 bases and J by 5 bases, with 18 bases between them.

This clonotype was seen at least ten times. The V and J genes are TRBV10-2 and TRBJ1-5; D not certain. Trimming left V 4 bases short and J 7 bases short, with 11 bases between. CDR1 WSHSY and CDR2 SAAADI come from the germline V gene. The CDR3 loop spans 13 amino acids. The CDR3 DNA reads TGCGCCAGCAGTGGGACTGAGGGCCAGCCCCAGCATTTT. Protein product: CASSGTEGQPQHF.

There are a few counts of this clonotype. The V and J genes are TRBV27 and TRBJ2-1; perhaps TRBD2 as D (5 bases). Looked up from germline, CDR1 is MNHEY and CDR2 is SMNVEV (reference sequence). CDR3 length equals 12 residues. Trimming stripped 5 bases from V and 4 bases from J, with 6 bases between. CDR3 region: CASSGLYNEQFF. As DNA, the CDR3 is TGTGCCAGCAGTGGACTGTACAATGAGCAGTTCTTC.

The rearrangement links TRBV20-1 to TRBJ2-2; 7 bases map to TRBD2. Germline CDR1 and CDR2: DFQATT and SNEGSKA (reference sequence). The CDR3 length is 13 residues. After removal of 2 bases from V and 6 bases from J, the junction contained 3 bases not matched to a gene. DNA of the CDR3: TGCAGTGCTAGACATGGACTAGCCGGGGAGCTGTTTTTT. Translation: CSARHGLAGELFF.

This clonotype was counted ten times or more. V gene TRBV12-3 or TRBV12-4 combines with J gene TRBJ2-7; D remains ambiguous. Deletions cut 2 bases from V and 1 base from J, with 12 bases between. CDR3 length: 15 residues. The CDR3 here is CASSLRDSVSYEQYF. Written as DNA, the CDR3 is TGTGCCAGCAGTTTACGTGATTCGGTTTCCTACGAGCAGTACTTC.

Only a few counts were recorded for this clonotype. The J gene is TRBJ1-5, the V gene TRBV12-3 or TRBV12-4; D ambiguous. The CDR3 totals 14 residues. Trimming removed 2 bases at V and 10 bases at J, with 15 bases between. The CDR3 protein is CASSLKGLNSPQHF. Here the CDR3 DNA reads TGTGCCAGCAGTTTAAAGGGTTTGAACAGCCCCCAGCATTTT.

This clonotype was seen many times. This chain joins TRBV7-2 and TRBJ1-1; the D gene is possibly TRBD1 (6 bases). V shed 5 bases and J shed 0 bases, with 10 bases lying between them. The CDR3 runs 14 residues. Germline lookup yields CDR1 SGHTA and CDR2 FQGNSA. The CDR3: CASSLDRMNTEAFF. CDR3 DNA: TGTGCCAGCAGCCTCGACAGGATGAACACTGAAGCTTTCTTT.

This clonotype was observed many times. The chain recombines TRBV24-1 with TRBJ1-5; 8 bases align to TRBD1. This CDR3 is built from 15 residues. The V gene's germline CDR1 is KGHDR and CDR2 SFDVKD. Losses at the gene ends were 3 bases for V and 1 base for J; bases not matched to a gene: 1. CDR3 sequence (DNA): TGTGCCACCAGTGATACAGGGGGAAGCAATCAGCCCCAGCATTTT. Translation: CATSDTGGSNQPQHF.

The sample holds many counts of this clonotype. This chain links TRBV12-3 or TRBV12-4 with TRBJ1-5, with 9 positions matching TRBD1. This CDR3 spans 17 amino acids. V trimming: 3 bases; J trimming: 6 bases; junction bases outside the gene matches: 12. The chain's CDR3 is CASSFFIPAGQGQPQHF. Here the CDR3 DNA reads TGTGCCAGCAGTTTTTTCATTCCCGCGGGACAGGGTCAGCCCCAGCATTTT.

This clonotype has only a few counts. The chain recombines TRBV27 with TRBJ2-5; TRBD1 is a possible D gene (6 bases). Between the trimmed V and J ends, which lost 8 bases and 0 bases, there was a span of 10 bases. Germline V gene sequence: CDR1 MNHEY, CDR2 SMNVEV (reference sequence). The CDR3 sequence is 13 residues long. CDR3 sequence (DNA): TGTGCCAGCCGACAGGTAAACCAAGAGACCCAGTACTTC. It specifies CASRQVNQETQYF.

This clonotype has ten or more counts. The V and J genes are TRBV11-2 and TRBJ2-7; D is unclear. Germline CDR1 SGHAT, CDR2 FQNNGV. V gave up 5 bases and J gave up 4 bases, with 9 bases separating them. The CDR3 is 12 amino acids. The CDR3 loop reads CASSRSRYEQYF. The CDR3 bases are TGTGCCAGCAGCCGGAGTAGGTACGAGCAGTACTTC.

The genes are TRBV10-1 and TRBJ1-5; D gene ambiguous. CDR3 length: 15 residues. V lost 6 bases and J 2 bases, leaving 14 bases between the germline ends. Germline V gene lookup returns CDR1 WNHNN and CDR2 SYGVQD (reference sequence). CDR3 DNA: TGCGCCAGCAGGGCCCGCGGTAAGGGCAATCAGCCCCAGCATTTT. It codes for CASRARGKGNQPQHF.

The table lists this clonotype with many counts. The V and J genes are TRBV28 and TRBJ2-5; D is undetermined. This CDR3 is 12 amino acids long. Germline V CDR1 and CDR2: MDHEN, SYDVKM. Trimming took 2 bases from V and 2 from J, leaving 3 bases between them. CDR3 DNA sequence: TGTGCCAGCAGTTTACCTCAAGAGACCCAGTACTTC. This sequence encodes CASSLPQETQYF.